The rows below give T cell receptor beta chains drawn from one sample of a study of blood T cell repertoires in COVID-19. The repertoire was sequenced with immunoSEQ multiplex PCR; TCRdb's copy has only in-frame clones and lacks some. The table has about 130,000 clones, 80% to 85% seen once; the top ten hold 15% to 20%. The sequenced sample was PBMCs or T cells enriched from blood (not recorded which). The receptors shown here come from a man aged 30-40 years who had recovered from COVID-19. The CDR3 runs from the conserved cysteine through the conserved F or W. A D gene is named only where the DNA matches it firmly. The size of a clone is reported for some rows only, either as once, few or many, or as a class for expanded clones.

j_call d_call v_call clone_size cdr3_aa cdr3_nt
TRBJ2-1 TRBD2 TRBV29-1 many CSVEKVQVGGTSGRANEQFF TGCAGCGTTGAAAAGGTTCAGGTTGGAGGGACTAGCGGGAGGGCCAATGAGCAGTTCTTC
TRBJ1-4 TRBD1 TRBV7-9 . CASSRGRDSQQILREKLFF TGTGCCAGCAGCCGAGGCCGGGACAGCCAACAGATTTTGAGAGAAAAACTGTTTTTT
TRBJ1-4 TRBD1 TRBV19 . CASGGQGATNEKLFF TGTGCCAGTGGGGGACAGGGGGCAACTAATGAAAAACTGTTTTTT
TRBJ2-2 . TRBV5-4 . CASSLDRNTGELFF TGTGCCAGCAGCTTGGACAGAAACACCGGGGAGCTGTTTTTT
TRBJ2-1 TRBD1 TRBV15 . CATSRAGTEYNEQFF TGTGCCACCAGCAGGGCCGGGACAGAATACAATGAGCAGTTCTTC
TRBJ1-5 . TRBV3-1/TRBV3-2 . CASSLGLAQGQPQHF TGTGCCAGCAGCCTGGGACTCGCCCAGGGTCAGCCCCAGCATTTT
TRBJ1-1 . TRBV7-3 . CASSTGRNTEAFF TGTGCCAGCAGCACCGGGAGAAACACTGAAGCTTTCTTT
TRBJ1-1 TRBD1 TRBV5-1 . CASSRTGKDTEAFF TGCGCCAGCTCTCGGACAGGGAAGGACACTGAAGCTTTCTTT
TRBJ1-2 TRBD1 TRBV5-6 . CASSTQGAPGGYTF TGTGCCAGCAGCACCCAGGGGGCGCCGGGGGGCTACACCTTC
TRBJ1-3 . TRBV19 . CATGSGNTIYF TGTGCCACCGGCTCTGGAAACACCATATATTTT
TRBJ2-1 TRBD2 TRBV28 few CASSPTSGRHNEQFF TGTGCCAGCAGCCCGACTAGCGGGAGACACAATGAGCAGTTCTTC
TRBJ2-3 . TRBV9 . CASSGQGGRTDTQYF TGTGCCAGCAGCGGGCAGGGGGGACGCACAGATACGCAGTATTTT
TRBJ2-1 . TRBV5-4 . CASYRERMPYNEQFF TGTGCCAGCTACCGGGAGAGGATGCCCTACAATGAGCAGTTCTTC
TRBJ1-6 TRBD1 TRBV6-5 . CASSIGQGGSSPLHF TGTGCCAGCAGTATCGGACAGGGTGGGAGTTCACCCCTCCACTTT
TRBJ1-4 . TRBV4-1 . CASSRPGLGNEKLFF TGCGCCAGCAGCCGCCCGGGACTTGGTAATGAAAAACTGTTTTTT
TRBJ2-1 . TRBV6-5 . CASGLGQNEQFF TGTGCCAGCGGCCTGGGCCAAAATGAGCAGTTCTTC
TRBJ2-1 . TRBV19 . CATKYNEQFF TGTGCCACTAAATACAATGAGCAGTTCTTC
TRBJ2-5 TRBD2 TRBV9 once CASSSRPGTMGETQYF TGTGCCAGCAGCTCCCGACCCGGGACTATGGGAGAGACCCAGTACTTC
TRBJ2-7 . TRBV4-1 . CASSQLENYEQYF TGCGCCAGCAGCCAACTAGAGAACTACGAGCAGTACTTC
TRBJ2-3 TRBD1 TRBV6-4 . CASSSGTGGADTQYF TGTGCCAGCAGCTCCGGGACAGGGGGTGCAGATACGCAGTATTTT
TRBJ2-5 TRBD1 TRBV5-8 . CASSLGDRVTETQYF TGTGCCAGCAGCTTGGGGGACAGGGTTACGGAGACCCAGTACTTC
TRBJ2-1 TRBD2 TRBV7-9 . CASSPRLAHEQFF TGTGCCAGCAGCCCCAGACTAGCACATGAGCAGTTCTTC
TRBJ1-6 . TRBV7-2 . CASSPGQYNSPLHF TGTGCCAGCAGCCCCGGACAGTATAATTCACCCCTCCACTTT
TRBJ2-5 TRBD2 TRBV27 once CASRLSGGTQETQYF TGTGCCAGCCGTCTCAGCGGGGGGACTCAAGAGACCCAGTACTTC
TRBJ1-6 . TRBV2 . CASSDPTDYNSPLHF TGTGCCAGCAGTGACCCCACAGACTATAATTCACCCCTCCACTTT
TRBJ1-3 TRBD1 TRBV11-2 . CASSARTGAGNTIYF TGTGCCAGCAGCGCCCGGACAGGGGCTGGAAACACCATATATTTT
TRBJ2-2 TRBD2 TRBV9 . CASSVGSGRLRTTGELFF TGTGCCAGCAGCGTAGGAAGCGGGAGGTTGCGGACCACCGGGGAGCTGTTTTTT
TRBJ2-3 . TRBV5-6 . CASSFAGRDTQYF TGTGCCAGCAGCTTCGCGGGGCGAGATACGCAGTATTTT
TRBJ1-2 TRBD1 TRBV29-1 . CSVEASPGTGGQYGYTF TGCAGCGTTGAAGCCTCCCCCGGGACAGGGGGCCAGTATGGCTACACCTTC
TRBJ1-1 TRBD1 TRBV7-2 . CASSYDRAGNTEAFF TGTGCCAGCAGCTACGACAGGGCGGGGAACACTGAAGCTTTCTTT
TRBJ2-7 TRBD1 TRBV27 many CASSLDPGQAAYEQYF TGTGCCAGCAGTTTGGATCCGGGACAGGCGGCTTACGAGCAGTACTTC